This TCR beta chain was identified during a study of T cells after yellow fever vaccination. Study at large: The SMART-Seq v4 Ultra Low Input method served to prepare the low-cell-number fractions. Findings and limits, study-wide: Researchers cautioned that FACS-sorted repertoires could harbor abundant clonotypes contaminating from the bulk population. Primary-vaccination clones mostly resurfaced post-booster (about 95% CD4, roughly 90% CD8).

Turning to this clonotype: The antigen remains undetermined.

The 5'RACE template-switching step produced TCR cDNA and added a universal primer site and UMIs. TCRdb called the 5' RACE reads again in MiXCR, with one record for every CDR3 protein. In the table there are 300,000 to 350,000 distinct CDR3 sequences, 8% to 9.5% of which are singletons. This material consisted of PBMCs, taken around 45 days after the first yellow fever vaccination. The receptor was derived from a man aged 18 to 29 who received the YFV17D yellow fever vaccine.

CDR3 residues: CAIRGSMGGTEAFF. The CDR3 DNA is TGTGCCATCAGGGGATCAATGGGGGGCACTGAAGCTTTCTTT. V gene TRBV10-3 combines with J gene TRBJ1-1; the D gene is possibly TRBD1 (5 bases). V was clipped by 6 bases and J by 4 bases, with 15 bases between them. Germline-derived CDR1 and CDR2 are ENHRY and SYGVKD. The CDR3 consists of 14 residues.